Listed below are T cell receptor beta chains from one sample, sequenced in a study of a mutant IDH1 vaccine in newly diagnosed glioma. Here immunoSEQ multiplex PCR was the method, and the copy in TCRdb shows in-frame clones only, minus some. Among around 29,000 clones listed, approximately 80% were seen once. These TCRs are of unknown antigen specificity. The input for sequencing was PBMCs, taken from a glioma patient whose treatment included an IDH1 peptide vaccine. The receptors were sampled from a woman aged 18-35 years with glioma. The CDR3 runs from the conserved cysteine through the conserved F or W. The D gene is left open where the match is weak. Expanded clones are given a class, and other clones once, few, many or no size at all.

v_gene,abundance,d_gene,j_gene,len,CDR3nt,CDR3aa
TRBV29-1,.,.,TRBJ2-1,15,TGCAGCGTTGAGCTTAGCACCAGCTCCTACAATGAGCAGTTCTTC,CSVELSTSSYNEQFF
TRBV6-6,few,TRBD1,TRBJ1-3,14,TGTGCCAGCAGTTACTCGGCAGGGGGAGACACCATATATTTT,CASSYSAGGDTIYF
TRBV4-1,.,.,TRBJ2-5,16,TGCGCCAGCAGCCAAGCCAGTTGGCTAACGCAAGAGACCCAGTACTTC,CASSQASWLTQETQYF
TRBV2,once,.,TRBJ1-6,15,TGTGCCAGCAACGGACAGAGCTCCTATAATTCACCCCTCCACTTT,CASNGQSSYNSPLHF
TRBV6-1,.,.,TRBJ2-1,13,TGTGCCAGTCGGGGGAGCTCCTACAATGAGCAGTTCTTC,CASRGSSYNEQFF
TRBV6-5,.,TRBD1,TRBJ1-2,14,TGTGCCAGCAGCTTCGGGACAGCTAACTATGGCTACACCTTC,CASSFGTANYGYTF
TRBV19,.,TRBD1,TRBJ1-2,18,TGTGCCAGTAGTATAAAGGAGACAGGGGGCGGTAAAAGCTATGGCTACACCTTC,CASSIKETGGGKSYGYTF
TRBV18,.,.,TRBJ2-5,12,TGTGCCAGCTCCTTAAGCTTAGAGACCCAGTACTTC,CASSLSLETQYF
TRBV5-1,.,TRBD2,TRBJ2-2,17,TGCGCCAGCAGCTTATCGGCCAGCGGGGGTTCGCCCGGGGAGCTGTTTTTT,CASSLSASGGSPGELFF
TRBV19,.,.,TRBJ1-2,14,TGTGCCAGTAGTCCCTGGACGGCTAACTATGGCTACACCTTC,CASSPWTANYGYTF
TRBV6-5,.,.,TRBJ1-5,16,TGTGCCAGCAGTTGGGGACCGCTCGATAGCAATCAGCCCCAGCATTTT,CASSWGPLDSNQPQHF
TRBV18,.,.,TRBJ2-5,14,TGTGCCAGCTCACCTCCTCACCACCAAGAGACCCAGTACTTC,CASSPPHHQETQYF
TRBV10-3,.,TRBD1,TRBJ1-5,16,TGTGCCATCAGTGAGTCTCCAGGGGGGATCAATCAGCCCCAGCATTTT,CAISESPGGINQPQHF
TRBV6-1,.,.,TRBJ1-4,12,TGTGCCAGCAGACCGGGCCCTGAAAAACTGTTTTTT,CASRPGPEKLFF
TRBV7-8,.,.,TRBJ1-3,16,TGTGCCAGCAGCTCGAGTTGGGGGACCTCTGGAAACACCATATATTTT,CASSSSWGTSGNTIYF
TRBV10-2,.,.,TRBJ2-7,13,TGCGCCAGCAGTCGGGACGGAAGATACGAGCAGTACTTC,CASSRDGRYEQYF
TRBV21-1,.,.,TRBJ2-6,15,TGTGCCAGCAGCAAAGGCAGCTCTGGGGCCAACGTCCTGACTTTC,CASSKGSSGANVLTF
TRBV30,.,.,TRBJ2-7,11,TGTGCCTGGGGAGAGGCCTACGAGCAGTACTTC,CAWGEAYEQYF
TRBV9,few,TRBD1,TRBJ1-1,13,TGTGCCAGCAGCGCAACAGGGGGCACTGAAGCTTTCTTT,CASSATGGTEAFF
TRBV28,few,.,TRBJ1-1,14,TGTGCCAGCAGTACCGGGGGAGGGCCCACTGAAGCTTTCTTT,CASSTGGGPTEAFF
TRBV5-4,.,TRBD1,TRBJ2-5,18,TGTGCCAGCATTCTCAGGGGGACCCAGGGACAGGGGGTTGAGACCCAGTACTTC,CASILRGTQGQGVETQYF
TRBV2,once,TRBD1,TRBJ2-2,18,TGTGCCAGCAGCTTTAGTGACAGGGAATCCGCGAACACCGGGGAGCTGTTTTTT,CASSFSDRESANTGELFF
TRBV19,few,TRBD1,TRBJ1-1,15,TGTGCCAGTAGTAACCGACAGGGGGGGAACACTGAAGCTTTCTTT,CASSNRQGGNTEAFF
TRBV4-2,few,TRBD2,TRBJ2-2,18,TGTGCCAGCAGCCAAGATGGGGCGGGGGGGCCTAACACCGGGGAGCTGTTTTTT,CASSQDGAGGPNTGELFF
TRBV5-1,.,.,TRBJ2-1,14,TGCGCCAGCAGCTTGGCCATGAGGGGGGAGGCGCAGTTCTTC,CASSLAMRGEAQFF
TRBV4-1,.,.,TRBJ2-1,15,TGCGCCAGCAGCCAAGCTAGTATGGCTTTGAATGAGCAGTTCTTC,CASSQASMALNEQFF
TRBV2,few,.,TRBJ1-1,14,TGTGCCAGCAATTCAGGACAGTTGAACACTGAAGCTTTCTTT,CASNSGQLNTEAFF
TRBV5-4,.,.,TRBJ1-4,12,TGTGCCAGCAGCACCATTGGGGAAAAACTGTTTTTT,CASSTIGEKLFF
TRBV4-3,once,.,TRBJ1-2,15,TGCGCCAGCAGCCATCAAACGGGCTCAAACTATGGCTACACCTTC,CASSHQTGSNYGYTF
TRBV5-1,few,.,TRBJ1-1,15,TGCGCCAGCAGCTTGGAGTATCAGGTTTCCACTGAAGCTTTCTTT,CASSLEYQVSTEAFF
TRBV5-5,.,.,TRBJ1-1,13,TGTGCCAGCAGGTTAGGGTCTGCGGGTGAAGCTTTCTTT,CASRLGSAGEAFF